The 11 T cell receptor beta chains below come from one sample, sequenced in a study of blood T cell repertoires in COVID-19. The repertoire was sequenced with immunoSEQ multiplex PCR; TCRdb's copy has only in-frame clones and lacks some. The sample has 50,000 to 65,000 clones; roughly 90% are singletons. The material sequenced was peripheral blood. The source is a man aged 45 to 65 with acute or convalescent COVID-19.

In DNA form, the CDR3 reads TGTGCCAGCAGCTTATCGCAGGTGGTTAATTCACCCCTCCACTTT. Translated: CASSLSQVVNSPLHF. The rearrangement uses TRBV5-6 and TRBJ1-6, with D unresolved. The germline CDR1 and CDR2 sequences are SGHDT and YYEEEE. The CDR3 runs 15 residues. V lost 2 bases and J lost 6, with 12 bases in between.

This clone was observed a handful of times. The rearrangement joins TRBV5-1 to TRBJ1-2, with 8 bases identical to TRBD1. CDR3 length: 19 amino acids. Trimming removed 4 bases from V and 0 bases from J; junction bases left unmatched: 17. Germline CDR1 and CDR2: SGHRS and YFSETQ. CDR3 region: CASSPGASGTGSSNYGYTF. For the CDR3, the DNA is TGCGCCAGCAGCCCGGGGGCGTCCGGGACAGGTTCCTCTAACTATGGCTACACCTTC.

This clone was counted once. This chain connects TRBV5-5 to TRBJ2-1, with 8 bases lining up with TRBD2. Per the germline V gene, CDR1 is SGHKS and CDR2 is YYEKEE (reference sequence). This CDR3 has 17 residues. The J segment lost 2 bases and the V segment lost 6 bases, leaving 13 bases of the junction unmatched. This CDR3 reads CASTLAASGGPYNEQFF. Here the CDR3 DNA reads TGTGCCAGCACATTGGCGGCCAGCGGGGGCCCCTACAATGAGCAGTTCTTC.

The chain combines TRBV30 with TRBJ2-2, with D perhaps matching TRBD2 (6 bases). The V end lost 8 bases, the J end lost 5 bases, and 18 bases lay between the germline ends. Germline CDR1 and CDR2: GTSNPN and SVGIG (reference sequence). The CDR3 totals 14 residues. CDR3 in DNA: TGTGCCAGCGACCCGGGACTTTTAACCGGGGAGCTGTTTTTT. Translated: CASDPGLLTGELFF.

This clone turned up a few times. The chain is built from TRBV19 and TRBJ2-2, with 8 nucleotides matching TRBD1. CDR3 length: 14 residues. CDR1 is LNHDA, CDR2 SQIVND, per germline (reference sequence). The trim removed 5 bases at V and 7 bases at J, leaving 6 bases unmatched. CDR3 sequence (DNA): TGTGCCAGTAGTTCGGGACAGGAAAGCGGGGAGCTGTTTTTT. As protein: CASSSGQESGELFF.

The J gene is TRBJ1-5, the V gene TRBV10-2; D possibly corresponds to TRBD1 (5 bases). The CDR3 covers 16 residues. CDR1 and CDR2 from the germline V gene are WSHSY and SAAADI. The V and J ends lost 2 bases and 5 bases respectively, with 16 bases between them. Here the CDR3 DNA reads TGCGCCAGCAGTGAGGGCAAGCGGGGCTTATATCAGCCCCAGCATTTT. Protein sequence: CASSEGKRGLYQPQHF.

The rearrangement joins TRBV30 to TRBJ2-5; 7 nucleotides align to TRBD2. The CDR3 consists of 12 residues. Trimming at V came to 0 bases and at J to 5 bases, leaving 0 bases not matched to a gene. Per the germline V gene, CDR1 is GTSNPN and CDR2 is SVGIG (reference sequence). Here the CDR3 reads CAWSVGGETQYF. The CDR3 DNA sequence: TGTGCCTGGAGTGTGGGGGGGGAGACCCAGTACTTC.

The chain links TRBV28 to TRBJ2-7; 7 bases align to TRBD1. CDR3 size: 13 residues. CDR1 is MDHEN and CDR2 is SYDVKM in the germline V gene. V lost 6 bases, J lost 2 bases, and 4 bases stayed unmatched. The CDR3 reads CASRRQGAYEQYF. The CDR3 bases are TGTGCCAGCAGGAGGCAGGGGGCCTACGAGCAGTACTTC.

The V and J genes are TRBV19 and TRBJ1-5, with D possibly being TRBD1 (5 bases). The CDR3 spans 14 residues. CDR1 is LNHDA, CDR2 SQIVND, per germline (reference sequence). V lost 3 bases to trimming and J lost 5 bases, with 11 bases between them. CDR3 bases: TGTGCCAGTAGTATGTTAAGGGACTATCAGCCCCAGCATTTT. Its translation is CASSMLRDYQPQHF.

This CDR3 is CASSYSDTSFTEAFF. The CDR3 DNA sequence: TGTGCCAGCAGTTACTCGGACACATCGTTCACTGAAGCTTTCTTT. The chain employs TRBV6-5 and TRBJ1-1; TRBD1 might be the D (5 bases). Trimming cost V 0 bases and J 4 bases, with 12 bases left between them. Germline values: CDR1 MNHEY, CDR2 SVGAGI. The CDR3 consists of 15 residues.

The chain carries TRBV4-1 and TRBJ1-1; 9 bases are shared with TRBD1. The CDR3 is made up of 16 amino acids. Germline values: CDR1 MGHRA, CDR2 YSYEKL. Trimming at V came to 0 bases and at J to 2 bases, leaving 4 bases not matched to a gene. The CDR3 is CASSQEGDRANTEAFF. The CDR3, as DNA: TGCGCCAGCAGCCAAGAAGGGGACAGGGCCAACACTGAAGCTTTCTTT.